This T cell receptor (beta chain) was retrieved from a study of T cell clones after liver transplantation. This clone was found a few times. Trimming took off 10 bases at V and 3 bases at J, with 12 bases between the two ends. Germline-derived CDR1 and CDR2 are SNHLY and FYNNEI. CDR3 length equals 12 residues. TCRdb's table, derived via immunoSEQ multiplex PCR, lists solely in-frame clones and lacks some. Of over 60,000 clones in the sample, 75% to 90% were seen once. The receptor was derived from a human donor who received a liver transplant. The chain has TRBV2 and TRBJ1-1; D gene ambiguous. The sequenced sample was CD4+ T cells from blood, obtained before liver transplant. The CDR3 nucleotides read TGTGCCACTCGGAGGGAGTACACTGAAGCTTTCTTT. Its protein product is CATRREYTEAFF.